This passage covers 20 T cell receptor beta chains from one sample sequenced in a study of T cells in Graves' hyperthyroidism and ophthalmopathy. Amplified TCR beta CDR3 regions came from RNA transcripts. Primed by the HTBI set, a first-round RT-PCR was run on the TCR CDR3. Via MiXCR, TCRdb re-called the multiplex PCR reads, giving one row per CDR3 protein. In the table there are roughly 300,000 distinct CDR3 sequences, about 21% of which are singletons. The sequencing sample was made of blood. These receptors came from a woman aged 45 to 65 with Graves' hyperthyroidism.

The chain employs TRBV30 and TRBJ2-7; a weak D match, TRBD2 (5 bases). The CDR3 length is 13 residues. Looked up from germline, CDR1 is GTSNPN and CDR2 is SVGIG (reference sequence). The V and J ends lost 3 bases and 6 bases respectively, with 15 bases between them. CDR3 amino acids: CAWRRTEVGEQYF. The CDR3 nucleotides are TGTGCCTGGAGAAGGACGGAGGTAGGCGAGCAGTACTTC.

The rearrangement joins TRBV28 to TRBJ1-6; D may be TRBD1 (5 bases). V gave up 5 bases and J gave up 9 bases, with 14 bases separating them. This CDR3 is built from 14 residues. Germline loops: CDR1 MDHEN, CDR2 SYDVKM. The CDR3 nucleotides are TGTGCCAGCAGTACCGGGGCCATCGGTTCACCCCTCCACTTT. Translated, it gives CASSTGAIGSPLHF. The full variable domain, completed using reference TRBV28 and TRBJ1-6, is DVKVTQSSRYLVKRTGEKVFLECVQDMDHENMFWYRQDPGLGLRLIYFSYDVKMKEKGDIPEGYSVSREKKERFSLILESASTNQTSMYLCASSTGAIGSPLHFGNGTRLTVT.

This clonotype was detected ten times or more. CDR3 sequence reads: CSARDGSVSRFYEQYF. The CDR3 DNA follows: TGCAGTGCTAGAGATGGATCGGTCAGTCGTTTCTACGAGCAGTACTTC. This chain joins TRBV20-1 and TRBJ2-7; no clear D gene. CDR3 length: 16 amino acids. Germline loops: CDR1 DFQATT, CDR2 SNEGSKA (reference sequence). V gave up 0 bases and J gave up 3 bases, with 18 bases separating them.

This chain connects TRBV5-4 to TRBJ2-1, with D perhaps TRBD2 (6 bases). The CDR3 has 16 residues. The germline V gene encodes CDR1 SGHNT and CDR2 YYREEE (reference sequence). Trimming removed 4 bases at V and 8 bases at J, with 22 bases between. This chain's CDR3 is CASSRLQLAASHEQFF. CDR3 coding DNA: TGTGCCAGCAGCCGTCTTCAACTAGCAGCCAGCCATGAGCAGTTCTTC.

For the CDR3, the DNA is TGTGCCAGCAGGATACCGGGACAGCTTACTGAAGCTTTCTTT. As protein: CASRIPGQLTEAFF. The chain is built from TRBV12-3 or TRBV12-4 and TRBJ1-1; 7 bases match TRBD1. The CDR3 loop spans 14 amino acids. The ends lost 6 bases at V and 5 bases at J; junction bases unmatched: 9.

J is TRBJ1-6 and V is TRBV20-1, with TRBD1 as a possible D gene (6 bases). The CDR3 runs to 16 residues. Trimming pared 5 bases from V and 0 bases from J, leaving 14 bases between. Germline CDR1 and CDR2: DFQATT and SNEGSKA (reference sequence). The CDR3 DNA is TGCAGTGCTGCCTTCGTACAGGGCTCCTATAATTCACCCCTCCACTTT. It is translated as CSAAFVQGSYNSPLHF.

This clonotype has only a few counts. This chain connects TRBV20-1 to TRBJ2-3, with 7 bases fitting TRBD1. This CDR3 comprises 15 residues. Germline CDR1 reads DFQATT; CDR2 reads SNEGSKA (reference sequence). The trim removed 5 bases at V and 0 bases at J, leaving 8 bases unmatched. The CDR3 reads CSAQHRGTSTDTQYF. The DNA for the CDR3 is TGCAGTGCTCAGCACAGGGGCACTAGCACAGATACGCAGTATTTT.

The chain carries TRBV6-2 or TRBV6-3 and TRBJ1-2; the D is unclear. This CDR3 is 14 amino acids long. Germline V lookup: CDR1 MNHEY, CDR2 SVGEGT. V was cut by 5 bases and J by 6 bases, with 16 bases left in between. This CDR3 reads CASSGGRPRDGYTF. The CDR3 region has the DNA TGTGCCAGCAGTGGTGGCAGGCCCAGAGATGGCTACACCTTC.

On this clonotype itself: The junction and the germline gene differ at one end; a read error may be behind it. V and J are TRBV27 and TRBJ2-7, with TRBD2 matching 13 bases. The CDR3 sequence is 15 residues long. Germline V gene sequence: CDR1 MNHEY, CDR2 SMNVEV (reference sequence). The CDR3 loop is CAGSLSGTSGEGQYF. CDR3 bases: TGTGCCGGCAGTTTATCCGGGACTAGCGGGGAGGGGCAGTACTTC.

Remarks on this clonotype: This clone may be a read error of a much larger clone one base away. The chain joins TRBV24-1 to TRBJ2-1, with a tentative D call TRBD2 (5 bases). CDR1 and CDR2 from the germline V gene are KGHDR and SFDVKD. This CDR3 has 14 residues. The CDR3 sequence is CATSHGVSYKEQFF. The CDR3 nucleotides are TGTGCCACCAGCCACGGGGTCTCCTACAAAGAGCAGTTCTTC.

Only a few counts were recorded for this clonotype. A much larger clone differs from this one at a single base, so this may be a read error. CDR3 nucleotides: TGTGCCAGCAGTCCAGGGACGCTCCCCGCCGAGCAGTACTTC. The encoded protein is CASSPGTLPAEQYF. The J gene is TRBJ2-7, the V gene TRBV28; possibly TRBD1 or TRBD2 for D (5 bases each). The CDR3 spans 14 residues. CDR1 and CDR2 (germline): MDHEN, SYDVKM. The V end lost 5 bases, the J end lost 6 bases, and 17 bases lay between the germline ends. Full variable domain (rest looked up from reference TRBV28 and TRBJ2-7): DVKVTQSSRYLVKRTGEKVFLECVQDMDHENMFWYRQDPGLGLRLIYFSYDVKMKEKGDIPEGYSVSREKKERFSLILESASTNQTSMYLCASSPGTLPAEQYFGPGTRLTVT.

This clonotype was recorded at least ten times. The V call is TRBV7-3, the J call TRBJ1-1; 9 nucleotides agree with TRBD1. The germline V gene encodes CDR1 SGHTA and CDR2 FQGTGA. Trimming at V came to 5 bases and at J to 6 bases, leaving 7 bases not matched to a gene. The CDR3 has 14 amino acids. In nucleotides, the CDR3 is TGTGCCAGCAGCGTCACAGGGGGCAAGGCTGAAGCTTTCTTT. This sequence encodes CASSVTGGKAEAFF. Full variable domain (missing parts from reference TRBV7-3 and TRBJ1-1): GAGVSQTPSNKVTEKGKYVELRCDPISGHTALYWYRQSLGQGPEFLIYFQGTGAADDSGLPNDRFFAVRPEGSVSTLKIQRTERGDSAVYLCASSVTGGKAEAFFGQGTRLTVV.

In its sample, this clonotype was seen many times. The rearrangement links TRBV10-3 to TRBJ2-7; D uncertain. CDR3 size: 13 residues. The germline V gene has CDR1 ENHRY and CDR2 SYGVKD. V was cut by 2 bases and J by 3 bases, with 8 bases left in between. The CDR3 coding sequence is TGTGCCATCAGTGAGAAGACCCACTACGAGCAGTACTTC. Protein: CAISEKTHYEQYF.

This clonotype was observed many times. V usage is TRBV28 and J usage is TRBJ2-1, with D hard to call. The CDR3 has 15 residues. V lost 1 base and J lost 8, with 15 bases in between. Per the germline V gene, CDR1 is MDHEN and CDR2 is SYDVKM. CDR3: CASSLFRPLSYEQFF. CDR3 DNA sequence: TGTGCCAGCAGTTTATTTCGACCGCTTTCATATGAGCAGTTCTTC.

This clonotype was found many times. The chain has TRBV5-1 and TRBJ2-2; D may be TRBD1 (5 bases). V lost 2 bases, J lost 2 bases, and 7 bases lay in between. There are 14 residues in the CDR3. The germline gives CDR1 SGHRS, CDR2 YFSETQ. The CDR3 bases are TGCGCCAGCAGCTTAGGGGTTAACACCGGGGAGCTGTTTTTT. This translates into CASSLGVNTGELFF. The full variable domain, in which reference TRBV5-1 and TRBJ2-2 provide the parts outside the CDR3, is KAGVTQTPRYLIKTRGQQVTLSCSPISGHRSVSWYQQTPGQGLQFLFEYFSETQRNKGNFPGRFSGRQFSNSRSEMNVSTLELGDSALYLCASSLGVNTGELFFGEGSRLTVL.

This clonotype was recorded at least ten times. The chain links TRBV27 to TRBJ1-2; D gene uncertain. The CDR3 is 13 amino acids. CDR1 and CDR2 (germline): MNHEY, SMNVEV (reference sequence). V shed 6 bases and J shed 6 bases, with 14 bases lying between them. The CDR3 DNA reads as TGTGCCAGCAGAGGGCCTTCCAGGCATGGCTACACCTTC. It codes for CASRGPSRHGYTF.

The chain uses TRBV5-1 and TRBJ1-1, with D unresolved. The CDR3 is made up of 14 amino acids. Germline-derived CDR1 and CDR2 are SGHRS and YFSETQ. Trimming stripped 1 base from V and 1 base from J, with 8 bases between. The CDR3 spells CASSLNGQNTEAFF. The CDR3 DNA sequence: TGCGCCAGCAGCTTGAACGGGCAGAACACTGAAGCTTTCTTT.

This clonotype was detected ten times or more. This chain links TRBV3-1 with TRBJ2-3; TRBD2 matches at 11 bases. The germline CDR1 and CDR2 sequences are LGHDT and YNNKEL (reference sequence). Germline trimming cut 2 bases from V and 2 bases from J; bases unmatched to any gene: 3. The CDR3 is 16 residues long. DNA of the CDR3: TGTGCCAGCAGCCAACTAGCGGGGGGTATCACAGATACGCAGTATTTT. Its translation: CASSQLAGGITDTQYF.

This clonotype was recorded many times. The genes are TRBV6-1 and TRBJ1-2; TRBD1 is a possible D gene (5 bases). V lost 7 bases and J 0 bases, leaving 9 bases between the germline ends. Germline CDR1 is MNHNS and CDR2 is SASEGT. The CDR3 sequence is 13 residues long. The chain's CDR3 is CASKGDANYGYTF. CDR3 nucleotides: TGTGCCAGCAAAGGGGACGCTAACTATGGCTACACCTTC.

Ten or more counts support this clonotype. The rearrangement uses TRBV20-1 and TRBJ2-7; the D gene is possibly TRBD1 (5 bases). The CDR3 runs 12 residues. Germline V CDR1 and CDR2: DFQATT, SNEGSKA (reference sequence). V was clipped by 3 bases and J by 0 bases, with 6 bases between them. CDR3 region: CSASQGSYEQYF. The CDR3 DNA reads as TGCAGTGCTAGCCAGGGCTCCTACGAGCAGTACTTC.